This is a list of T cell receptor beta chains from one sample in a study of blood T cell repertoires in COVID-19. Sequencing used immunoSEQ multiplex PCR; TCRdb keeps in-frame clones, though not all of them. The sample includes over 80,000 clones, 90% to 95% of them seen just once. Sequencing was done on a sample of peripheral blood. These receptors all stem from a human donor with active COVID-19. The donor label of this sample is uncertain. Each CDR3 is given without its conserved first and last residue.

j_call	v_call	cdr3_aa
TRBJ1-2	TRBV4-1	ASSQVNTGSGDGYT
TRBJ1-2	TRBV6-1	ASSEIRGSGYT
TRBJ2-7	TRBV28	ASSLGTSAISYEQY
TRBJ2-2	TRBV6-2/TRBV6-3	ASSPGQGHTGELF
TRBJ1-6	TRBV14	ASSQDSGANSPLH
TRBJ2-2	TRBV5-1	ASSLGHGLNTGELF
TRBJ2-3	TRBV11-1	ASSQGAGSTDTQY
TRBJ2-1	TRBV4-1	ASSQEASGGDFGYNEQF
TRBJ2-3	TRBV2	ASSERVTTDTQY
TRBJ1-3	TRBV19	ASSIKGPGNTIY
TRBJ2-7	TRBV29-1	SVPAGGLSYEQY
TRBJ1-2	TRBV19	ASSTPVDTVDGYT
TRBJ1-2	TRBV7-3	ASSRGGRFYGYT
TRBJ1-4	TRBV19	ASSKNRVADEKLF
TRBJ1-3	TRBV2	ASSAQGSSGNTIY
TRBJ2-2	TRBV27	AISRQGNTGELF
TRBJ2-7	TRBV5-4	ASSIDLAGSGEQY
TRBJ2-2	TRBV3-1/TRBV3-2	ASSQPPGGRGTGELF
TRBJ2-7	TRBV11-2	ASSLVGQGEIYEQY
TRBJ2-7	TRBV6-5	ASRGGDSALEQY
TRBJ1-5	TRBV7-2	ASSLGQGWNQPQH
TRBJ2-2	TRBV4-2	ASSPPGLPNTGELF
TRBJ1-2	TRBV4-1	ASSQLQGANYGYT
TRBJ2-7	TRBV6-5	ASSTGGVRY
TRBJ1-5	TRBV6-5	ASAAGSGQPQH
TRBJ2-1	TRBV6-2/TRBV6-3	ASSHLAGELNEQF
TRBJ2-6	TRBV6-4	ASSLQGDGANVLT